This T cell receptor beta chain is drawn from a study of shared clonotypes between healthy human individuals. Notes on the study in general: Larger estimated richness was generally recorded for naive subsets relative to memory subsets.

Comments on this clone: Its antigen is undetermined.

Data came from immunoSEQ multiplex PCR; TCRdb stores just in-frame clones and leaves some out. This table has around 2,000,000 clones, around 95% appearing once. The material sequenced was naive CD4+ T cells sorted from blood. Specified subset: CD45RA+ positively selected. The receptor was derived from a man younger than 35 in good health.

CDR3 region: CASSLLGGSDEQFF. The CDR3 nucleotides read TGTGCCAGCAGCCTACTTGGCGGGAGTGATGAGCAGTTCTTC. The chain carries TRBV13 and TRBJ2-1, with 7 bases aligning to TRBD2. With 5 bases clipped from V and 8 bases from J, the junction kept 9 bases outside the gene matches. The germline V gene has CDR1 PRHDT and CDR2 FYEKMQ (reference sequence). The CDR3 runs to 14 residues.